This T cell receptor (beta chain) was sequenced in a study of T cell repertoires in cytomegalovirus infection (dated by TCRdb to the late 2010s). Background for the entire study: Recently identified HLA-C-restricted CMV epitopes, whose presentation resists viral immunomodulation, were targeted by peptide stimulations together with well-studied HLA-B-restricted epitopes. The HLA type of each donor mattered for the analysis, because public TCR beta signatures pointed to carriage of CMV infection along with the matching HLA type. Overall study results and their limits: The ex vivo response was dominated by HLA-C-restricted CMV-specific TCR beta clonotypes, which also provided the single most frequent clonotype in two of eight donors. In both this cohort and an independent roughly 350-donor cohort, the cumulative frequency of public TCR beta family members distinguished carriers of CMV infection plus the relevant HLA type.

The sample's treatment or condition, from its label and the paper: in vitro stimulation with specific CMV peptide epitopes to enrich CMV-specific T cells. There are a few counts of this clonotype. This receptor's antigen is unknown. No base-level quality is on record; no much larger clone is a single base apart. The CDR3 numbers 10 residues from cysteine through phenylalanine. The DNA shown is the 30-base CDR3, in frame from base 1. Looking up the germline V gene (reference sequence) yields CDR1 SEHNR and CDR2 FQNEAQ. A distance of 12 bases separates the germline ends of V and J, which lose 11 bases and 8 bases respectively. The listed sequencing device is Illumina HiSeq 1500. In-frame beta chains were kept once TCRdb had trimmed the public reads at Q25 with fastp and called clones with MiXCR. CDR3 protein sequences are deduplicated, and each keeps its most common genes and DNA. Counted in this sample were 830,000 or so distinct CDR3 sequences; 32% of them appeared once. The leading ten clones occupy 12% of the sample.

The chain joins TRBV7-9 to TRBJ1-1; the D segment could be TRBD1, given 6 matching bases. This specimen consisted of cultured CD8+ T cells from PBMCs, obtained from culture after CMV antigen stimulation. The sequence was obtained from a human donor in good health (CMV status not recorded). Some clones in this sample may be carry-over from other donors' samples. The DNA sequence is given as TGTGCCTGGGGGGGCAGGGAAGCTTTCTTT. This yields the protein CAWGGREAFF.